The 32 T cell receptor beta chains listed next were all sequenced from one sample in a study of cytomegalovirus exposure and HLA in healthy donors. PCR employed 60 Vbeta and 13 Jbeta primers. Measured with immunoSEQ multiplex PCR; TCRdb has only the in-frame clones, and not every one. This sample has 65,000 to 85,000 clones; roughly 90% occur once, and the top ten carry roughly 2%. Material: PBMCs. The receptors here all came from a woman younger than 45 in good health and CMV-seronegative.

The CDR3 DNA reads as TGTGCCAGCAGCCAAACTAGCGCCAACTACGAGCAGTACTTC. Protein: CASSQTSANYEQYF. This chain connects TRBV27 to TRBJ2-7; 7 bases are shared with TRBD2. The CDR3 spans 14 residues. Per germline, CDR1 MNHEY and CDR2 SMNVEV (reference sequence). The V and J ends lost 6 bases and 3 bases, in that order; junction bases with no gene match: 8.

This clone has a single count. This chain links TRBV5-6 with TRBJ1-2; the D gene is possibly TRBD1 (6 bases). Germline V lookup: CDR1 SGHDT, CDR2 YYEEEE. Trimming removed 1 base at V and 1 base at J, with 17 bases between. This CDR3 region has 17 residues. CDR3 sequence reads: CASSLWTGDNFNYGYTF. DNA of the CDR3: TGTGCCAGCAGCTTGTGGACTGGGGACAATTTTAACTATGGCTACACCTTC.

In this sample, this clone turned up a few times. The V and J genes are TRBV5-1 and TRBJ2-2; D is perhaps TRBD1 (6 bases). The CDR3 runs 15 residues. Looked up from germline, CDR1 is SGHRS and CDR2 is YFSETQ. V was cut by 2 bases and J by 1 base, with 9 bases left in between. The DNA for the CDR3 is TGCGCCAGCAGCTTCCCACAGGGGAACACCGGGGAGCTGTTTTTT. This codes for CASSFPQGNTGELFF.

J is TRBJ1-4 and V is TRBV25-1, with TRBD1 matching over 8 bases. V trimming: 2 bases; J trimming: 0 bases; junction bases outside the gene matches: 5. The CDR3 totals 17 residues. Germline V gives CDR1 MGHDK, CDR2 SYGVNS. CDR3 in DNA: TGTGCCAGCAGTGAAGGGACAGGCCTTGCAACTAATGAAAAACTGTTTTTT. It yields the protein CASSEGTGLATNEKLFF.

This clone has a handful of counts. The V call is TRBV4-3, the J call TRBJ2-1; 10 bases map to TRBD2. CDR3 length: 16 amino acids. J gave up 8 bases and V 2 bases, and 9 bases lay outside the gene matches. Per the germline V gene, CDR1 is LGHNA and CDR2 is YSLEER. The CDR3 region is CASSQRAGGGVDEQFF. In nucleotides, the CDR3 is TGCGCCAGCAGCCAACGAGCGGGAGGGGGGGTTGATGAGCAGTTCTTC.

The chain combines TRBV5-1 with TRBJ1-1, with 7 positions matching TRBD1. V was pared by 4 bases and J by 1 base, with 7 bases of the junction left unmatched. This CDR3 spans 15 amino acids. Germline V CDR1 and CDR2: SGHRS, YFSETQ. CDR3 protein: CASSPRDSKNTEAFF. The DNA for the CDR3 is TGCGCCAGCAGCCCCCGGGACAGTAAGAACACTGAAGCTTTCTTT. Full variable domain (outside the CDR3, taken from reference TRBV5-1 and TRBJ1-1): KAGVTQTPRYLIKTRGQQVTLSCSPISGHRSVSWYQQTPGQGLQFLFEYFSETQRNKGNFPGRFSGRQFSNSRSEMNVSTLELGDSALYLCASSPRDSKNTEAFFGQGTRLTVV.

The chain uses TRBV5-1 and TRBJ2-3; the D gene is possibly TRBD1 (6 bases). From germline, CDR1 is SGHRS and CDR2 YFSETQ. Trimming cost V 4 bases and J 2 bases, with 11 bases left between them. CDR3 size: 14 residues. CDR3 DNA sequence: TGCGCCAGCAGCAGCGACAGGTCCACAGATACGCAGTATTTT. As protein: CASSSDRSTDTQYF.

The V and J genes are TRBV28 and TRBJ1-2, with 7 nucleotides matching TRBD1. CDR3 size: 14 residues. Germline V gene sequence: CDR1 MDHEN, CDR2 SYDVKM. After removal of 7 bases from V and 2 bases from J, the junction contained 7 bases not matched to a gene. This CDR3 is CASTLGGENYGYTF. CDR3 nucleotide sequence: TGTGCCAGCACCCTAGGGGGCGAGAACTATGGCTACACCTTC.

The V gene is TRBV6-1, the J gene TRBJ1-1, with D tentatively TRBD1 (5 bases). The CDR3 loop spans 14 amino acids. Trimming left V 1 base short and J 4 bases short, with 10 bases between. Per the germline V gene, CDR1 is MNHNS and CDR2 is SASEGT. The DNA of the CDR3 is TGTGCCAGCAGTGAAGATGGGAGGGGCACTGAAGCTTTCTTT. Its protein is CASSEDGRGTEAFF.

The chain employs TRBV5-4 and TRBJ2-7, with a possible D match to TRBD1 (5 bases). Germline V gene data show CDR1 as SGHNT and CDR2 as YYREEE (reference sequence). V was pared by 0 bases and J by 0 bases, with 13 bases between. The CDR3 contains 16 residues. The CDR3 nucleotides read TGTGCCAGCAGCTTGGCTGGGGCAGGAGTCTCCTACGAGCAGTACTTC. This codes for CASSLAGAGVSYEQYF.

The genes are TRBV6-6 and TRBJ2-3; 7 nucleotides match TRBD1. The CDR3 consists of 15 residues. Germline V gene data show CDR1 as MNHNY and CDR2 as SVGAGI (reference sequence). Germline trimming cut 7 bases from V and 1 base from J; bases unmatched to any gene: 8. In DNA form, the CDR3 reads TGTGCCAGCAATACTCTTACAGGGGGCACAGATACGCAGTATTTT. This translates into CASNTLTGGTDTQYF.

This rearrangement joins TRBV6-1 to TRBJ1-1; TRBD1 matches 7 bases. J was trimmed by 5 bases and V by 8 bases; bases with no gene match: 14. The CDR3 totals 15 residues. Germline V gene data show CDR1 as MNHNS and CDR2 as SASEGT. CDR3 region: CASENRGSKGTEAFF. CDR3 in DNA: TGTGCCAGCGAGAACAGGGGATCCAAAGGGACTGAAGCTTTCTTT.

V and J are TRBV5-6 and TRBJ2-3, with 14 bases matching TRBD2. V shed 0 bases, J shed 4 bases, and the junction held 1 base outside the gene matches. CDR1 is SGHDT and CDR2 is YYEEEE in the germline V gene. This CDR3 is built from 16 residues. The CDR3 DNA reads as TGTGCCAGCAGCTTGGCGGGACTAGCGGGAGCAGATACGCAGTATTTT. The encoded protein is CASSLAGLAGADTQYF.

CDR3 nucleotides: TGTGCCAGCAGCATCCTAGTAACTGAGCAGTTCTTC. Translated: CASSILVTEQFF. The chain joins TRBV11-2 to TRBJ2-1; D is unresolved. The CDR3 has 12 amino acids. Trimming shortened V by 5 bases and J by 9 bases, and 11 bases separated the two germline ends. From germline, CDR1 is SGHAT and CDR2 FQNNGV.

The chain employs TRBV6-1 and TRBJ1-5; D is unclear. The V end was cut by 0 bases, the J end by 4 bases, with 7 bases between. The CDR3 covers 14 residues. Looked up from germline, CDR1 is MNHNS and CDR2 is SASEGT. CDR3 in DNA: TGTGCCAGCAGTGAAGCCCCGTTTAATCAGCCCCAGCATTTT. It yields the protein CASSEAPFNQPQHF.

The V call is TRBV7-9, the J call TRBJ2-7, with 15 positions matching TRBD2. This CDR3 is 17 amino acids long. J gave up 5 bases and V 1 base, and 6 bases lay outside the gene matches. Germline values: CDR1 SEHNR, CDR2 FQNEAQ (reference sequence). The CDR3 here is CASSLEGGLAGGDEQYF. The CDR3 DNA follows: TGTGCCAGCAGCTTAGAGGGGGGACTAGCGGGGGGCGACGAGCAGTACTTC.

J is TRBJ1-1 and V is TRBV5-4, with D maybe TRBD1 (6 bases). The CDR3 sequence is 11 residues long. From germline, CDR1 is SGHNT and CDR2 YYREEE (reference sequence). V lost 4 bases, J lost 8 bases, and 9 bases lay in between. CDR3 amino acids: CASSRGQEAFF. CDR3 DNA: TGTGCCAGCAGCCGTGGACAGGAAGCTTTCTTT.

CDR3 in DNA: TGTGCCAGCAGCTCCGCAGGTACCAACGAGCAGTACTTC. It translates to CASSSAGTNEQYF. The chain recombines TRBV28 with TRBJ2-7; D gene uncertain. This CDR3 is 13 amino acids long. Germline CDR1 reads MDHEN; CDR2 reads SYDVKM. V dropped 6 bases and J dropped 5 bases, with 14 bases sitting between them. Complete variable domain (other parts from reference TRBV28 and TRBJ2-7): DVKVTQSSRYLVKRTGEKVFLECVQDMDHENMFWYRQDPGLGLRLIYFSYDVKMKEKGDIPEGYSVSREKKERFSLILESASTNQTSMYLCASSSAGTNEQYFGPGTRLTVT.

The chain combines TRBV2 with TRBJ1-5, with 7 bases identical to TRBD1. Germline values: CDR1 SNHLY, CDR2 FYNNEI. This CDR3 region has 18 residues. Germline trimming cut 3 bases from V and 5 bases from J; bases unmatched to any gene: 16. CDR3 sequence: CASSEQTGYTFGDQPQHF. DNA of the CDR3: TGTGCCAGCAGTGAGCAGACAGGGTATACCTTCGGTGATCAGCCCCAGCATTTT.

This sequence joins TRBV7-2 and TRBJ1-2; D is uncertain. There are 12 residues in the CDR3. In germline, CDR1 is SGHTA, CDR2 FQGNSA. V shed 2 bases and J shed 8 bases, with 9 bases lying between them. The CDR3 loop reads CASSLYEEGYTF. DNA for the CDR3: TGTGCCAGCAGCTTATATGAGGAAGGCTACACCTTC.

This clone was seen a handful of times. The junction differs from germline at one of its ends, possibly a read error. The chain links TRBV7-6 to TRBJ2-1, with TRBD1 as a possible D gene (6 bases). The CDR3 has 15 amino acids. Per germline, CDR1 SGHVS and CDR2 FNYEAQ. The CDR3 DNA is TGTGCCAGCAGCTTAGACAGGGAGTCCTCCAATGAGCAGTTCTTC. Encoded protein: CASSLDRESSNEQFF.

This chain uses TRBV5-8 with TRBJ2-3, with 14 bases identical to TRBD2. CDR3 length equals 18 residues. CDR1 is SGHTS, CDR2 YDEGEE, per germline. V trimming: 3 bases; J trimming: 1 base; junction bases outside the gene matches: 7. CDR3 DNA: TGTGCCAGCAGCTCAAGGGGGACTAGCGGGAGCGGCACAGATACGCAGTATTTT. It encodes CASSSRGTSGSGTDTQYF.

J is TRBJ2-7 and V is TRBV27, with 9 bases lining up with TRBD2. Germline V gene sequence: CDR1 MNHEY, CDR2 SMNVEV (reference sequence). The CDR3 is made up of 14 amino acids. J gave up 3 bases and V 8 bases, and 8 bases lay outside the gene matches. The chain's CDR3 is CASRGASGIYEQYF. CDR3 DNA: TGTGCCAGCCGTGGGGCTAGCGGGATCTACGAGCAGTACTTC.

This clone was seen once. At one end, the junction sequence differs from germline, possibly due to a read error. This chain connects TRBV7-9 to TRBJ1-1, with D possibly being TRBD1 (6 bases). CDR3 size: 18 residues. Germline V gene lookup returns CDR1 SEHNR and CDR2 FQNEAQ (reference sequence). The CDR3 here is CSSSTSLLDRKRNTEAFF. In DNA, the CDR3 is TGTTCCAGCAGTACATCCCTCCTCGACAGGAAGAGGAACACTGAAGCTTTCTTT.

The gene calls are TRBV5-1 and TRBJ2-5, with a possible D match to TRBD1 (6 bases). The end of the DNA aligns better with TRBJ2-7, so the J call may be wrong. Germline values: CDR1 SGHRS, CDR2 YFSETQ. CDR3 length: 13 amino acids. The CDR3 loop reads CASSPDSTYEQYF. The CDR3 nucleotides are TGCGCCAGCAGCCCGGACAGTACCTACGAGCAGTACTTC.

This sequence joins TRBV30 and TRBJ2-7; 9 nucleotides match TRBD1. J gave up 0 bases and V 4 bases, and 7 bases lay outside the gene matches. Germline loops: CDR1 GTSNPN, CDR2 SVGIG (reference sequence). The CDR3 is 15 amino acids. The CDR3 loop is CAWNSGTGISYEQYF. Here the CDR3 DNA reads TGTGCCTGGAATTCCGGGACAGGGATCTCCTACGAGCAGTACTTC.

The J gene is TRBJ2-3, the V gene TRBV5-4; D ambiguous. The germline CDR1 and CDR2 sequences are SGHNT and YYREEE (reference sequence). This CDR3 is 15 amino acids long. The ends were cut back, 0 bases at V and 1 base at J, with 9 bases in the middle. CDR3 region: CASSLAGQGTDTQYF. In DNA, the CDR3 is TGTGCCAGCAGCTTGGCTGGCCAGGGCACAGATACGCAGTATTTT.

The chain employs TRBV23-1 and TRBJ2-5, with TRBD2 matching over 14 bases. TRBV23-1 is recorded as an ORF, its role being uncertain. The CDR3 is made up of 15 amino acids. V shed 10 bases, J shed 0 bases, and the junction held 4 bases outside the gene matches. CDR3 in DNA: TGCGCCATCCAGGGACTAGCGGGGGACCAAGAGACCCAGTACTTC. This sequence encodes CAIQGLAGDQETQYF.

The chain links TRBV9 to TRBJ1-2; 9 nucleotides match TRBD1. Germline-derived CDR1 and CDR2 are SGDLS and YYNGEE. The CDR3 is 15 residues long. With 3 bases clipped from V and 4 bases from J, the junction kept 7 bases outside the gene matches. The CDR3 DNA is TGTGCCAGCAGCGGGGTAGGGACAGGGACCTATGGCTACACCTTC. It codes for CASSGVGTGTYGYTF. The full variable domain, with the rest looked up from reference TRBV9 and TRBJ1-2, is DSGVTQTPKHLITATGQRVTLRCSPRSGDLSVYWYQQSLDQGLQFLIQYYNGEERAKGNILERFSAQQFPDLHSELNLSSLELGDSALYFCASSGVGTGTYGYTFGSGTRLTVV.

The rearrangement joins TRBV5-1 to TRBJ2-7, with no clear D. The germline V gene encodes CDR1 SGHRS and CDR2 YFSETQ. V was pared by 2 bases and J by 2 bases, with 11 bases between. The CDR3 has 14 amino acids. The CDR3 DNA reads as TGCGCCAGCAGCTTTGGGCCGGAACCCTACGAGCAGTACTTC. It specifies CASSFGPEPYEQYF.

The chain links TRBV7-2 to TRBJ2-5; TRBD2 aligns across 8 bases. V was pared by 5 bases and J by 5 bases, with 10 bases of the junction left unmatched. In germline, CDR1 is SGHTA, CDR2 FQGNSA. There are 15 residues in the CDR3. The CDR3 loop reads CASSPGGGRWETQYF. The CDR3 DNA sequence: TGTGCCAGCAGCCCGGGTGGCGGGAGGTGGGAGACCCAGTACTTC.

V is TRBV6-5 and J is TRBJ1-2; D is perhaps TRBD1 (6 bases). The V gene lost 3 bases and the J gene lost 0 bases, with 11 bases spanning the gap. Germline V gives CDR1 MNHEY, CDR2 SVGAGI. The CDR3 consists of 15 residues. This CDR3 reads CASSYSDRSNYGYTF. The CDR3 region has the DNA TGTGCCAGCAGTTATTCGGACAGATCTAACTATGGCTACACCTTC.